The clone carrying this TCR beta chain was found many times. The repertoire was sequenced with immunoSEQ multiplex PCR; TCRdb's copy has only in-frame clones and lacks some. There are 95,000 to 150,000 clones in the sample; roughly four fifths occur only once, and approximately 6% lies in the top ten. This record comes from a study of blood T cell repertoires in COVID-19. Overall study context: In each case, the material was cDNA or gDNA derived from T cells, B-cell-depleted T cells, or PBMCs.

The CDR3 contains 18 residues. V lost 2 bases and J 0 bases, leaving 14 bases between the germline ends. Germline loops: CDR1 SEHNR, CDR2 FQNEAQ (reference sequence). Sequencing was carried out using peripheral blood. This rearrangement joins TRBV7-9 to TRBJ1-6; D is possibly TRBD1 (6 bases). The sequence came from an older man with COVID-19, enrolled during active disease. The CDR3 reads CASSLSPGQSSYNSPLHF. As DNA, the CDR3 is TGTGCCAGCAGCTTATCTCCGGGACAAAGCTCCTATAATTCACCCCTCCACTTT.